This T cell receptor beta chain was captured in a study of T-cell memory formation after mild COVID-19. Study results and limitations: Second-wave clones reaching peak frequency on day 37 lacked confirmed SARS-CoV-2 specificity. Researchers found some responding clones in pre-infection memory, a sign that cross-reactive memory joined.

cDNA libraries for TCR alpha and TCR beta, carrying sample barcodes and UMIs, came from 5'RACE with constant-segment primers. TCRdb used MiXCR to reprocess the 5' RACE reads, holding one entry per CDR3 protein. The table includes approximately 210,000 distinct CDR3 sequences, 27% detected once. V lost 0 bases, J lost 0 bases, and 10 bases lay in between. CDR1 is SGHRS, CDR2 YFSETQ, per germline. The CDR3 spans 17 residues. Points on this clonotype: Its antigen is unidentified.

Sequencing was done on a sample of PBMCs or a T cell subset sorted from them (not recorded which). The sequence derives from an adult woman who had mild COVID-19 (a few samples of this study predate the infection). Cell type and time point are not known. This chain links TRBV5-1 with TRBJ1-6; the D is unclear. The CDR3 DNA sequence: TGCGCCAGCAGCTTGGAAGGGCGGAGCTCCTATAATTCACCCCTCCACTTT. Protein: CASSLEGRSSYNSPLHF. The whole variable domain, filled in from reference TRBV5-1 and TRBJ1-6, reads KAGVTQTPRYLIKTRGQQVTLSCSPISGHRSVSWYQQTPGQGLQFLFEYFSETQRNKGNFPGRFSGRQFSNSRSEMNVSTLELGDSALYLCASSLEGRSSYNSPLHFGNGTRLTVT.